This is a list of T cell receptor beta chains from one sample in a study of cytomegalovirus exposure and HLA in healthy donors. Some clones are missing from TCRdb's copy, which holds only in-frame ones; the method was immunoSEQ multiplex PCR. There are about 38,000 clones in the sample; about nine tenths occur only once, and over 9.5% lies in the top ten. The sample was PBMCs. These receptors originate from a middle-aged woman in good health and CMV-seropositive. CDR3s leave out the opening cysteine and the closing phenylalanine or tryptophan. A D gene is named only where the DNA matches it firmly.

v_gene	d_gene	CDR3aa
TRBV6-5	TRBD1	ASRGDSVYGNTIY
TRBV6-1	TRBD1	ASRGTVQETQY
TRBV18	.	ASSIGLEAF
TRBV7-9	.	ASSLITEAF
TRBV5-5	TRBD2	ASSSLAESYEQY
TRBV5-1	.	ASSLGVRGKNIQY
TRBV7-2	.	ASSSRGGYT
TRBV7-9	.	SSSLSAGANSGNTIY
TRBV5-6	.	ASSLGATPRGWGEAF
TRBV27	.	ASSSRGSLH
TRBV4-1	TRBD1	ASSQDDRGRGDTQY
TRBV19	.	ASSISTASQETQY
TRBV2	TRBD1	ASGYRGRRSYEQY
TRBV4-3	.	ASSQEWRGPQH
TRBV7-9	TRBD1	ASSLRQGYNEQF
TRBV7-8	.	ASSFRDYNSPLH
TRBV5-1	.	ASSLGPGNTEAF
TRBV19	.	ASSIVLGPYNEQF
TRBV7-2	TRBD1	ASSLTGGRQETQY
TRBV6-4	.	ASSEGGLGDTQY
TRBV9	TRBD2	ASSVGPSGGNNEQF
TRBV5-1	.	ASSPPDSHQETQY
TRBV28	.	ATNGSPSGEKLF
TRBV6-5	TRBD1	ASRGDRESSYGYT
TRBV6-1	.	ASSEYENSPLH
TRBV9	TRBD1	ASSVQTGGGGYT
TRBV4-3	.	ASSQAGVNYGYT
TRBV6-1	.	ASSVTGRGVNQYGYT
TRBV6-6	TRBD1	AGGRQGYDQPQH
TRBV5-1	TRBD1	ASSLSEMTGWNEKLF
TRBV27	TRBD1	ASSLRGQGLNTEAF
TRBV4-3	TRBD2	ASSPQRRAGGPTPNEQF
TRBV5-1	TRBD1	ASSPDRLGGYT
TRBV7-9	.	ASTSSNQPQH
TRBV7-8	.	ASSLDRDQPQH
TRBV5-1	TRBD1	ASSNLDRVGATNEKLF
TRBV15	.	ATSRDSVYEKLF
TRBV4-1	TRBD2	ASSQNEGLAGEKTQY
TRBV27	TRBD1	ASSSVVTGARRYT
TRBV7-9	.	SSSTSRTDTQY
TRBV6-5	.	ASSYVGVNTEAF
TRBV9	.	ASSLSSGGVADTQY
TRBV10-3	TRBD1	AISESTGGSYGYT
TRBV27	TRBD1	ASSLRQGHQPQH
TRBV5-4	.	ASSPRPGDSNQPQH
TRBV5-1	TRBD2	ASRGLAGGNQETQY
TRBV6-1	TRBD2	ASSELAGRTGELF
TRBV2	.	ASSNDRNQPQH
TRBV14	TRBD2	ASSQTGGDEQF